This TCR beta chain was obtained from a study of chronic HIV infection and antiretroviral therapy. This clonotype has more than one count but fewer than ten. TCRdb re-called the 5' RACE reads with MiXCR, one entry per CDR3 protein. The sample lists under 55,000 distinct CDR3 sequences, about a fifth occurring once. Sequencing used peripheral blood. The TCR was taken from an adult who had HIV and had not received antiretroviral therapy, or was an uninfected healthy control (not recorded which).

The CDR3 sequence: CASSSRWADSYEQYF. DNA of the CDR3: TGTGCCAGCAGTTCCCGATGGGCCGATTCCTACGAGCAGTACTTC. The chain employs TRBV27 and TRBJ2-7; D gene uncertain. The CDR3 spans 15 residues. Germline V gene data show CDR1 as MNHEY and CDR2 as SMNVEV (reference sequence). Trimming took 4 bases from V and 1 from J, leaving 14 bases between them.